These 19 T cell receptor beta chains were sequenced from one sample in a study of T cells in Graves' hyperthyroidism and ophthalmopathy. RNA transcripts were the template for amplifying TCR beta CDR3 regions. A set of HTBI primers served as the primers for a first-round RT-PCR of the TCR CDR3. TCRdb re-derived calls from the multiplex PCR reads in MiXCR, one entry per CDR3 protein. The profile shows roughly 530,000 distinct CDR3 sequences, more than 15% of them singletons. What was sequenced was blood. The receptors derive from a woman aged 18-29 years with Graves' ophthalmopathy.

This clonotype has only a few counts. The chain links TRBV27 to TRBJ1-5; D is unclear. V was shortened by 2 bases and J by 3 bases, with 5 bases between the two germline ends. Germline loops: CDR1 MNHEY, CDR2 SMNVEV (reference sequence). This CDR3 region has 13 residues. CDR3 nucleotides: TGTGCCAGCAGTTTAGTGGACAATCAGCCCCAGCATTTT. This translates into CASSLVDNQPQHF.

Ten or more counts support this clonotype. DNA for the CDR3: TGCGCCAGCAGCCAAGATCTGAGCGGAGCAGAGACCCAGTACTTC. Translation: CASSQDLSGAETQYF. V usage is TRBV4-3 and J usage is TRBJ2-5, with TRBD2 as a possible D gene (5 bases). The CDR3 is 15 amino acids. Germline-derived CDR1 and CDR2 are LGHNA and YSLEER. V was cut by 0 bases and J by 4 bases, with 12 bases left in between.

V usage is TRBV27 and J usage is TRBJ1-6, with a weak D call TRBD1 (5 bases). V was shortened by 0 bases and J by 3 bases, with 15 bases between the two germline ends. The germline V gene encodes CDR1 MNHEY and CDR2 SMNVEV (reference sequence). The CDR3 sequence is 18 residues long. CDR3 coding DNA: TGTGCCAGCAGTTTATCGACGGGGGAATCGGTCTATAATTCACCCCTCCACTTT. It codes for CASSLSTGESVYNSPLHF.

This clonotype was counted only a few times. The chain employs TRBV4-3 and TRBJ1-2; the match to TRBD1 covers 8 bases. Germline CDR1 reads LGHNA; CDR2 reads YSLEER. The CDR3 extends over 14 amino acids. The V gene end was trimmed by 4 bases and the J gene end by 7 bases; junction bases not matched to a gene: 8. The CDR3 sequence: CASSLRTGTSGYTF. In DNA form, the CDR3 reads TGCGCCAGCAGCCTCAGGACAGGGACCTCTGGCTACACCTTC.

This clonotype was counted at least ten times. The V call is TRBV30, the J call TRBJ1-2; tentatively, D is TRBD1 (5 bases). Germline V CDR1 and CDR2: GTSNPN, SVGIG (reference sequence). Trimming shortened V by 4 bases and J by 2 bases, and 8 bases separated the two germline ends. This CDR3 comprises 12 residues. CDR3 nucleotides: TGTGCCTGGACGAGGGACAACTATGGCTACACCTTC. Its protein product is CAWTRDNYGYTF.

This clonotype was counted ten times or more. The V call is TRBV6-1, the J call TRBJ2-1; 10 bases map to TRBD2. Germline V gene lookup returns CDR1 MNHNS and CDR2 SASEGT. This CDR3 has 19 amino acids. J lost 0 bases, V lost 5 bases, and 13 bases had no gene match. CDR3 sequence reads: CASSFEALAGFSSYNEQFF. In DNA form, the CDR3 reads TGTGCCAGCAGTTTCGAGGCACTAGCGGGGTTTAGCTCCTACAATGAGCAGTTCTTC.

A single count supports this clonotype. V is TRBV27 and J is TRBJ2-3; D is unclear. Germline CDR1 reads MNHEY; CDR2 reads SMNVEV (reference sequence). V dropped 1 base and J dropped 0 bases, with 11 bases sitting between them. The CDR3 consists of 16 residues. As DNA, the CDR3 is TGTGCCAGCAGTTTATACGAGAGGCATAGCACAGATACGCAGTATTTT. This encodes CASSLYERHSTDTQYF.

This chain links TRBV20-1 with TRBJ2-1, with D possibly TRBD1 on 6 matching bases. CDR1 DFQATT and CDR2 SNEGSKA come from the germline V gene (reference sequence). CDR3 size: 14 residues. Trimming cost V 4 bases and J 4 bases, with 14 bases left between them. The CDR3 sequence: CSAIGQLLYNEQFF. Written as DNA, the CDR3 is TGCAGTGCTATAGGACAGCTCCTATACAATGAGCAGTTCTTC.

The chain uses TRBV12-3 or TRBV12-4 and TRBJ2-7, with D hard to call. V was pared by 1 base and J by 1 base, with 11 bases between. The CDR3 has 15 amino acids. The CDR3: CASSLVGLGSYEQYF. The CDR3, as DNA: TGTGCCAGCAGTTTAGTCGGGCTCGGGTCCTACGAGCAGTACTTC.

The rearrangement uses TRBV5-5 and TRBJ1-4, with D unresolved. The CDR3 sequence is 14 residues long. V was cut by 4 bases and J by 5 bases, with 12 bases left in between. The germline gives CDR1 SGHKS, CDR2 YYEKEE (reference sequence). In DNA form, the CDR3 reads TGTGCCAGCAGCGCCCGGTGGGGAAATGAAAAACTGTTTTTT. This sequence encodes CASSARWGNEKLFF.

V usage is TRBV5-1 and J usage is TRBJ2-6; 9 nucleotides line up with TRBD1. CDR3 length: 16 residues. In germline, CDR1 is SGHRS, CDR2 YFSETQ. Germline trimming cut 7 bases from V and 3 bases from J; bases unmatched to any gene: 8. The CDR3 region has the DNA TGCGCCAGCTCCCAGACAGGGGGTTATGGGGCCAACGTCCTGACTTTC. This sequence encodes CASSQTGGYGANVLTF.

The table lists this clonotype with many counts. The chain links TRBV6-1 to TRBJ1-1; D may be TRBD1 (5 bases). CDR3 length: 13 amino acids. Looked up from germline, CDR1 is MNHNS and CDR2 is SASEGT. V was cut by 7 bases and J by 5 bases, with 14 bases left in between. The CDR3 spells CASKRGMGTEAFF. The DNA for the CDR3 is TGTGCCAGCAAGAGGGGAATGGGGACTGAAGCTTTCTTT.

A few counts support this clonotype. The chain links TRBV9 to TRBJ2-2, with TRBD1 as a possible D gene (7 bases). Germline V gene data show CDR1 as SGDLS and CDR2 as YYNGEE. The CDR3 loop spans 14 amino acids. V dropped 0 bases and J dropped 6 bases, with 9 bases sitting between them. CDR3 loop: CASSVVRGAGELFF. The CDR3 DNA follows: TGTGCCAGCAGCGTAGTCAGGGGGGCCGGGGAGCTGTTTTTT.

The genes are TRBV7-8 and TRBJ1-5, with 10 bases lining up with TRBD1. The germline V gene has CDR1 SGHVS and CDR2 FQNEAQ. Unmatched junction bases numbered 4, after V lost 5 bases and J lost 0 bases. This CDR3 comprises 16 residues. CDR3 region: CASSQRQGASNQPQHF. The CDR3 DNA follows: TGTGCCAGCAGCCAAAGACAGGGGGCTAGCAATCAGCCCCAGCATTTT.

V and J are TRBV3-1 and TRBJ1-1, with 10 bases identical to TRBD1. From germline, CDR1 is LGHDT and CDR2 YNNKEL (reference sequence). Trimming removed 0 bases from V and 0 bases from J; junction bases left unmatched: 1. CDR3 size: 16 residues. The DNA of the CDR3 is TGTGCCAGCAGCCAAGAGACAGGGGGCTTGAACACTGAAGCTTTCTTT. It yields the protein CASSQETGGLNTEAFF. The whole variable domain, remainder taken from reference TRBV3-1 and TRBJ1-1, is DTAVSQTPKYLVTQMGNDKSIKCEQNLGHDTMYWYKQDSKKFLKIMFSYNNKELIINETVPNRFSPKSPDKAHLNLHINSLELGDSAVYFCASSQETGGLNTEAFFGQGTRLTVV.

This clonotype was seen many times. The chain links TRBV30 to TRBJ1-5, with 9 bases fitting TRBD1. J was trimmed by 4 bases and V by 5 bases; bases with no gene match: 6. In germline, CDR1 is GTSNPN, CDR2 SVGIG (reference sequence). The CDR3 is made up of 14 amino acids. CDR3 amino acids: CAWAPGQGNQPQHF. Written as DNA, the CDR3 is TGTGCCTGGGCCCCGGGACAGGGAAATCAGCCCCAGCATTTT.

This clonotype was counted a single time. This sequence joins TRBV6-1 and TRBJ2-1; D tentatively fits TRBD1 or TRBD2 (5 bases each). Trimming pared 0 bases from V and 7 bases from J, leaving 7 bases between. The CDR3 length is 13 residues. The germline V gene has CDR1 MNHNS and CDR2 SASEGT. CDR3 residues: CASSEAGGNEQFF. CDR3 DNA: TGTGCCAGCAGTGAAGCTGGGGGAAATGAGCAGTTCTTC.

The J gene is TRBJ1-2, the V gene TRBV5-1; D call uncertain. The CDR3 sequence is 14 residues long. Trimming left V 0 bases short and J 2 bases short, with 8 bases between. Germline V CDR1 and CDR2: SGHRS, YFSETQ. CDR3 in DNA: TGCGCCAGCAGCTTGGGAGGGAACAACTATGGCTACACCTTC. It specifies CASSLGGNNYGYTF. The entire variable domain, with the rest obtained from reference TRBV5-1 and TRBJ1-2, is as follows: KAGVTQTPRYLIKTRGQQVTLSCSPISGHRSVSWYQQTPGQGLQFLFEYFSETQRNKGNFPGRFSGRQFSNSRSEMNVSTLELGDSALYLCASSLGGNNYGYTFGSGTRLTVV.

This clonotype was found many times. This chain uses TRBV18 with TRBJ2-7; D remains unclear. The germline V gene encodes CDR1 KGHSH and CDR2 LQKENI. Trimming took 2 bases from V and 3 from J, leaving 11 bases between them. This CDR3 has 14 residues. CDR3 bases: TGTGCCAGCTCACCAGGGTTGGTGGACTACGAGCAGTACTTC. Amino acids: CASSPGLVDYEQYF.